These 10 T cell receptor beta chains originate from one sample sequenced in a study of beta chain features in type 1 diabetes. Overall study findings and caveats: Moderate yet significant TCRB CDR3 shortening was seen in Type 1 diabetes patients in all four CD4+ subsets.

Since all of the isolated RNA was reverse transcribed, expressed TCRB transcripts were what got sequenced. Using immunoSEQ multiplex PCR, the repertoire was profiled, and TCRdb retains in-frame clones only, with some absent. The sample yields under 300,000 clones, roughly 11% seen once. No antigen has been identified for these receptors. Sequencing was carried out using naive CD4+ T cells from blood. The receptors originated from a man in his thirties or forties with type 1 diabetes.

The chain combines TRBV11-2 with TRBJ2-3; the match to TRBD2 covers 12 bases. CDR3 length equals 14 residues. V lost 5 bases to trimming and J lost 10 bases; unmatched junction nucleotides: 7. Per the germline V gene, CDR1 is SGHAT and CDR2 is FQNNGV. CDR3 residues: CASSPSTSGRAQYF. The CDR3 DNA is TGTGCCAGCAGCCCATCGACTAGCGGGAGAGCGCAGTATTTT.

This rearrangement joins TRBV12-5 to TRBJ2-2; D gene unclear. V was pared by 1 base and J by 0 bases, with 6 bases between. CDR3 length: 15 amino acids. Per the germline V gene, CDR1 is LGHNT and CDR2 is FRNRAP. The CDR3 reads CASGLGHSNTGELFF. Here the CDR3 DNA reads TGTGCTAGTGGTTTGGGACACTCGAACACCGGGGAGCTGTTTTTT.

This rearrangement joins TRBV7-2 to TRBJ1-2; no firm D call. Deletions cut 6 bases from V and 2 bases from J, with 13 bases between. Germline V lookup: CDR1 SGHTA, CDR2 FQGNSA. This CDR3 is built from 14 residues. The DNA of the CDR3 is TGTGCCAGCAGGGCTCCCACGGGGAACTATGGCTACACCTTC. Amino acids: CASRAPTGNYGYTF.

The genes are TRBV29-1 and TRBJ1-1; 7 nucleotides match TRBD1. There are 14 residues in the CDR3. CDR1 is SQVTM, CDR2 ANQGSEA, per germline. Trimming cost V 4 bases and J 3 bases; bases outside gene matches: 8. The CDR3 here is CSVAVRGRHTEAFF. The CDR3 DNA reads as TGCAGCGTTGCGGTGAGGGGGCGGCACACTGAAGCTTTCTTT.

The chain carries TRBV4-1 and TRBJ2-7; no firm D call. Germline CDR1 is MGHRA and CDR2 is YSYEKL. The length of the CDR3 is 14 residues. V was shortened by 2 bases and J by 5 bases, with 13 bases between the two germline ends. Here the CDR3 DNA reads TGCGCCAGCAGCCAATCTTCCGGGTTTAACGAGCAGTACTTC. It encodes CASSQSSGFNEQYF.

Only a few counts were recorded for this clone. The CDR3 DNA reads as TGTGCCAGCAGCTTGGGACAGGGTAGGGCTGAAGCTTTCTTT. Translating it yields CASSLGQGRAEAFF. The V and J genes are TRBV7-9 and TRBJ1-1; 9 bases are a match to TRBD1. CDR1 and CDR2 (germline): SEHNR, FQNEAQ (reference sequence). The junction had 5 bases not matched to a gene; V was cut back by 3 bases and J by 6 bases. This CDR3 is 14 amino acids long.

The CDR3 is CASSSGLGEAFF. CDR3 in DNA: TGTGCCAGCAGCTCTGGACTAGGGGAAGCTTTCTTT. The genes are TRBV5-6 and TRBJ1-1, with D uncertain. The CDR3 loop spans 12 amino acids. Looked up from germline, CDR1 is SGHDT and CDR2 is YYEEEE. V lost 3 bases to trimming and J lost 8 bases, with 11 bases between them.

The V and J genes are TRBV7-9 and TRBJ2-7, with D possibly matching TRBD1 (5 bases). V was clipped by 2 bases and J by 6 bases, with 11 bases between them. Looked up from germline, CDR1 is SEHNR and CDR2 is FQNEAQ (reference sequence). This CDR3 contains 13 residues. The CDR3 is CASSLLQGLEQYF. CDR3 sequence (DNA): TGTGCCAGCAGCTTATTGCAGGGTCTCGAGCAGTACTTC.

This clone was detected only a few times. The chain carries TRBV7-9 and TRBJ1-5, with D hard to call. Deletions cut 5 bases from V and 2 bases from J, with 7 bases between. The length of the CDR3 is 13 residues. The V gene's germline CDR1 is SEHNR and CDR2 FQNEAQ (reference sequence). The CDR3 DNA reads TGTGCCAGCAGCCGGGTGGGCAATCAGCCCCAGCATTTT. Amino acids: CASSRVGNQPQHF.

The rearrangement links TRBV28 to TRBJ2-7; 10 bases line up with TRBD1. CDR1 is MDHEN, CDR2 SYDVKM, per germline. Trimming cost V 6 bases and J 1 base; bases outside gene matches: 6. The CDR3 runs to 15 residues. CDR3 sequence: CASSSRQGASYEQYF. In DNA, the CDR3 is TGTGCCAGCAGCTCAAGACAGGGGGCATCCTACGAGCAGTACTTC.